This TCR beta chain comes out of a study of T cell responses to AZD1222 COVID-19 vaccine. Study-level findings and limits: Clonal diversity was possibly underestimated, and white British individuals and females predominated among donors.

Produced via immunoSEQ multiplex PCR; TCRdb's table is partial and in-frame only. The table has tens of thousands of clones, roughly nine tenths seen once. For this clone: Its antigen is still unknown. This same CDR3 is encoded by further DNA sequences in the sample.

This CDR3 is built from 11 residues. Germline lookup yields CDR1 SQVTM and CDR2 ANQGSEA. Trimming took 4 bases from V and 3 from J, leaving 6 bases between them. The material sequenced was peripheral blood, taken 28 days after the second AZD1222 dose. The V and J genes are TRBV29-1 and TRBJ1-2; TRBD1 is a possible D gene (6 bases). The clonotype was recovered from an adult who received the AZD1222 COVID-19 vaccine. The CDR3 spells CSVGQDYGYTF. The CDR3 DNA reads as TGCAGCGTTGGACAGGACTATGGCTACACCTTC.